Following are 20 T cell receptor beta chains from one sample sequenced in a study of blood T cell repertoires in COVID-19. Repertoires were generated with immunoSEQ multiplex PCR, while TCRdb's copy carries only in-frame clones and drops some. The sample has 60,000 to 70,000 clones; around 87% are singletons. The sample consisted of peripheral blood. Receptor source: an older woman with acute or convalescent COVID-19.

The chain is built from TRBV9 and TRBJ1-1, with 9 bases lining up with TRBD1. The CDR3 is made up of 15 amino acids. CDR1 is SGDLS and CDR2 is YYNGEE in the germline V gene. Trimming at V came to 0 bases and at J to 1 base, leaving 1 base not matched to a gene. The CDR3 DNA is TGTGCCAGCAGCGTAGGGGACAGGGAGAACACTGAAGCTTTCTTT. Translated: CASSVGDRENTEAFF.

The chain carries TRBV5-1 and TRBJ2-7; 7 bases align to TRBD2. Unmatched junction bases numbered 9, after V lost 3 bases and J lost 0 bases. The CDR3 extends over 16 amino acids. CDR1 is SGHRS, CDR2 YFSETQ, per germline. The CDR3 DNA sequence: TGCGCCAGCAGCTATTGCCGGCTAGCGGACTCCTACGAGCAGTACGTC. Translated: CASSYCRLADSYEQYV.

This clone was counted a single time. CDR3 nucleotides: TGTGCCAGCAGTGATCACGGGAACACTGAAGCTTTCTTT. Translation: CASSDHGNTEAFF. The rearrangement links TRBV6-1 to TRBJ1-1; D is uncertain. In germline, CDR1 is MNHNS, CDR2 SASEGT. V was pared by 3 bases and J by 1 base, with 6 bases between. This CDR3 is 13 amino acids long.

The rearrangement uses TRBV19 and TRBJ2-1; 8 bases match TRBD2. Germline loops: CDR1 LNHDA, CDR2 SQIVND (reference sequence). This CDR3 has 17 residues. V gave up 5 bases and J gave up 5 bases; unmatched junction bases: 14. CDR3 coding DNA: TGTGCCAGTAGTCTCCGACTAGCGTGGTTTAGGGACAATGAGCAGTTCTTC. It yields the protein CASSLRLAWFRDNEQFF.

The V gene is TRBV15, the J gene TRBJ2-3, with 10 bases fitting TRBD2. Germline CDR1 LNHNV, CDR2 YYDKDF (reference sequence). The CDR3 length is 18 residues. Trimming at V came to 1 base and at J to 6 bases, leaving 13 bases not matched to a gene. The CDR3 DNA reads as TGTGCCACCAGCAGAGCCGCTCCTCGGGGACTAGCGACCGATACGCAGTATTTT. Its translation: CATSRAAPRGLATDTQYF.

The V call is TRBV6-6, the J call TRBJ2-1; 10 bases are shared with TRBD1. The junction had 7 bases not matched to a gene; V was cut back by 5 bases and J by 6 bases. CDR1 is MNHNY and CDR2 is SVGAGI in the germline V gene (reference sequence). This CDR3 region has 15 residues. DNA of the CDR3: TGTGCCAGCAGTCCCGGACAGGGGGGAAGCAATGAGCAGTTCTTC. This translates into CASSPGQGGSNEQFF.

The chain carries TRBV28 and TRBJ1-4, with a weak D call TRBD1 (6 bases). V lost 4 bases and J lost 7, with 19 bases in between. Germline lookup yields CDR1 MDHEN and CDR2 SYDVKM. This CDR3 is built from 16 residues. CDR3 residues: CASSSTGGLPIEKLFF. DNA of the CDR3: TGTGCCAGCAGTTCCACGGGGGGCCTACCTATTGAAAAACTGTTTTTT.

This clone was seen a single time. The V gene is TRBV5-4, the J gene TRBJ1-3; D is unclear. There are 15 residues in the CDR3. Trimming stripped 1 base from V and 4 bases from J, with 12 bases between. The germline V gene encodes CDR1 SGHNT and CDR2 YYREEE (reference sequence). CDR3 sequence: CASSLTGNGGNTIYF. Here the CDR3 DNA reads TGTGCCAGCAGCTTGACCGGGAACGGGGGAAACACCATATATTTT.

The chain joins TRBV6-5 to TRBJ2-7, with D possibly TRBD1 on 5 matching bases. Per germline, CDR1 MNHEY and CDR2 SVGAGI. V was trimmed by 6 bases and J by 3 bases, leaving 18 bases between them. The CDR3 has 15 residues. CDR3 residues: CASRLTSDSYYEQYV. In DNA, the CDR3 is TGTGCCAGCAGACTTACCTCCGACAGCTACTACGAGCAGTACGTC.

The chain has TRBV9 and TRBJ2-1; possibly TRBD2 for D (5 bases). Trimming left V 0 bases short and J 8 bases short, with 6 bases between. The CDR3 runs 12 residues. CDR1 is SGDLS and CDR2 is YYNGEE in the germline V gene. Written as DNA, the CDR3 is TGTGCCAGCAGCGTAGGGGGAGATGAGCAGTTCTTC. Translation: CASSVGGDEQFF.

This rearrangement joins TRBV2 to TRBJ1-1; D not certain. The germline V gene has CDR1 SNHLY and CDR2 FYNNEI. The CDR3 loop spans 13 amino acids. V lost 7 bases to trimming and J lost 1 base, with 10 bases between them. The CDR3 here is CASTSTGNTEAFF. CDR3 DNA: TGTGCCAGCACCTCTACCGGGAACACTGAAGCTTTCTTT.

This chain joins TRBV5-4 and TRBJ2-1, with D perhaps matching TRBD2 (5 bases). CDR1 and CDR2 from the germline V gene are SGHNT and YYREEE (reference sequence). V lost 1 base and J 0 bases, leaving 11 bases between the germline ends. The CDR3 consists of 16 residues. CDR3 DNA sequence: TGTGCCAGCAGCTTGCAGCGGCTATACTCCTACAATGAGCAGTTCTTC. As protein: CASSLQRLYSYNEQFF.

This clone was counted only a few times. V gene TRBV15 combines with J gene TRBJ2-3; TRBD2 aligns across 9 bases. Germline V CDR1 and CDR2: LNHNV, YYDKDF (reference sequence). With V trimmed by 8 bases and J by 2 bases, 14 bases remained unmatched. The CDR3 runs 17 residues. The CDR3 loop reads CATEKTDLAGYTDTQYF. The CDR3 DNA reads TGTGCCACCGAAAAGACTGACCTAGCGGGATACACAGATACGCAGTATTTT.

This rearrangement joins TRBV2 to TRBJ2-1; D possibly corresponds to TRBD1 (7 bases). This CDR3 comprises 14 residues. Trimming took 8 bases from V and 6 from J, leaving 17 bases between them. The germline gives CDR1 SNHLY, CDR2 FYNNEI. In DNA, the CDR3 is TGTGCCAGCTCCTTGATGCAGGGGGGCAATGAGCAGTTCTTC. It specifies CASSLMQGGNEQFF.

The CDR3 loop reads CASSEGQGDTEAFF. In nucleotides, the CDR3 is TGTGCCAGCTCGGAAGGACAGGGGGACACTGAAGCTTTCTTT. The chain joins TRBV18 to TRBJ1-1; TRBD1 matches 10 bases. Germline V gives CDR1 KGHSH, CDR2 LQKENI. The CDR3 loop spans 14 amino acids. After removal of 6 bases from V and 3 bases from J, the junction contained 4 bases not matched to a gene.

A remark on this clone: Other DNA sequences of this sample code for an identical CDR3. The V gene is TRBV9, the J gene TRBJ1-3; the D is unclear. Trimming left V 0 bases short and J 0 bases short, with 7 bases between. CDR3 size: 15 residues. Looked up from germline, CDR1 is SGDLS and CDR2 is YYNGEE. Here the CDR3 DNA reads TGTGCCAGCAGCGTAGGGAGGTCCTCTGGAAACACCATATATTTT. This gives the protein CASSVGRSSGNTIYF. The full variable domain, its missing parts supplied by reference TRBV9 and TRBJ1-3, is DSGVTQTPKHLITATGQRVTLRCSPRSGDLSVYWYQQSLDQGLQFLIQYYNGEERAKGNILERFSAQQFPDLHSELNLSSLELGDSALYFCASSVGRSSGNTIYFGEGSWLTVV.

This clone was recorded only once. This rearrangement joins TRBV7-9 to TRBJ1-3; D remains unclear. Trimming removed 3 bases at V and 3 bases at J, with 6 bases between. CDR1 SEHNR and CDR2 FQNEAQ come from the germline V gene (reference sequence). This CDR3 is built from 13 residues. In DNA form, the CDR3 reads TGTGCCAGCAGCTTGGTCTATGGAAACACCATATATTTT. Protein sequence: CASSLVYGNTIYF. Together with reference TRBV7-9 and TRBJ1-3, the CDR3 gives the full variable domain: DTGVSQNPRHKITKRGQNVTFRCDPISEHNRLYWYRQTLGQGPEFLTYFQNEAQLEKSRLLSDRFSAERPKGSFSTLEIQRTEQGDSAMYLCASSLVYGNTIYFGEGSWLTVV.

The chain carries TRBV6-1 and TRBJ1-2; no firm D call. CDR3 length equals 14 residues. Trimming cost V 2 bases and J 3 bases, with 10 bases left between them. Germline V gene sequence: CDR1 MNHNS, CDR2 SASEGT. This CDR3 reads CASSEQATYYGYTF. The CDR3 DNA follows: TGTGCCAGCAGTGAACAGGCTACCTACTATGGCTACACCTTC.

V usage is TRBV18 and J usage is TRBJ1-4; D is ambiguous. The ends were cut back, 4 bases at V and 8 bases at J, with 14 bases in the middle. Germline CDR1 is KGHSH and CDR2 is LQKENI. The CDR3 has 14 residues. CDR3 in DNA: TGTGCCAGCTCACTCACTTTTACTCGGGAAAAACTGTTTTTT. This encodes CASSLTFTREKLFF.

This chain joins TRBV6-1 and TRBJ1-2; 7 bases agree with TRBD1. This CDR3 has 16 amino acids. Per germline, CDR1 MNHNS and CDR2 SASEGT. The junction had 7 bases not matched to a gene; V was cut back by 1 base and J by 2 bases. CDR3 protein: CASSEVRGPLNYGYTF. CDR3 bases: TGTGCCAGCAGTGAAGTAAGGGGGCCACTGAACTATGGCTACACCTTC.